Each of the 29 T cell receptor beta chains below was sequenced from the same sample in a study of cytomegalovirus exposure and HLA in healthy donors. The PCR had 60 Vbeta and 13 Jbeta primers. TCRdb's copy holds only in-frame clones and misses some; the assay was immunoSEQ multiplex PCR. The repertoire table contains roughly 70,000 clones. Sequencing was performed on PBMCs. The receptors shown here come from a female donor in good health and CMV-seropositive.

The CDR3, as DNA: TGTGCCAGCAGCTTACTCCCCCCCACCCAGGATTATAATTCACCCCTCCACTTT. Residues: CASSLLPPTQDYNSPLHF. The chain combines TRBV7-2 with TRBJ1-6, with D unclear. Between the trimmed V and J ends, which lost 2 bases and 4 bases, there was a span of 18 bases. This CDR3 comprises 18 residues. The germline CDR1 and CDR2 sequences are SGHTA and FQGNSA.

On this clone itself: Other nucleotide sequences in the sample specify the same CDR3. V gene TRBV7-8 combines with J gene TRBJ2-3, with TRBD1 as a possible D gene (5 bases). Trimming pared 10 bases from V and 2 bases from J, leaving 28 bases between. This CDR3 region has 18 residues. From germline, CDR1 is SGHVS and CDR2 FQNEAQ. The CDR3 sequence: CATSFSETEPEDTDTQYF. CDR3 bases: TGTGCCACCAGTTTCAGCGAGACAGAGCCTGAGGACACAGATACGCAGTATTTT.

V usage is TRBV5-6 and J usage is TRBJ2-7; D not resolved. The ends were cut back, 0 bases at V and 5 bases at J, with 9 bases in the middle. This CDR3 region has 13 residues. Germline assignment: CDR1 SGHDT and CDR2 YYEEEE. CDR3 sequence: CASSLEGSNEQYF. Written as DNA, the CDR3 is TGTGCCAGCAGCTTGGAAGGTAGCAACGAGCAGTACTTC.

This sequence joins TRBV30 and TRBJ1-5; a possible D gene is TRBD1 (5 bases). The CDR3 covers 13 residues. Germline V CDR1 and CDR2: GTSNPN, SVGIG (reference sequence). V was trimmed by 5 bases and J by 6 bases, leaving 14 bases between them. CDR3 bases: TGTGCCTGGGCAAGAGGCGGGGGTCAGCCCCAGCATTTT. Amino acid sequence: CAWARGGGQPQHF.

The rearrangement joins TRBV9 to TRBJ2-1; 9 nucleotides line up with TRBD2. Trimming cost V 0 bases and J 4 bases; bases outside gene matches: 2. CDR3 length: 15 residues. Germline lookup yields CDR1 SGDLS and CDR2 YYNGEE. The CDR3 sequence: CASSVGLAEYNEQFF. The CDR3 DNA sequence: TGTGCCAGCAGCGTAGGACTAGCGGAGTACAATGAGCAGTTCTTC.

The chain carries TRBV6-6 and TRBJ2-1; 13 nucleotides agree with TRBD2. This CDR3 is built from 16 residues. With V trimmed by 11 bases and J by 5 bases, 12 bases remained unmatched. In germline, CDR1 is MNHNY, CDR2 SVGAGI (reference sequence). DNA of the CDR3: TGTGCCTCTAAACTAGCGGGGGGGGCGTTCAACAATGAGCAGTTCTTC. Protein sequence: CASKLAGGAFNNEQFF.

The CDR3 spells CASSLNPRESSYNEQFF. The CDR3 DNA follows: TGTGCCAGCAGTTTAAACCCCCGGGAAAGCTCCTACAATGAGCAGTTCTTC. The V and J genes are TRBV28 and TRBJ2-1, with D perhaps TRBD2 (5 bases). The V end lost 2 bases, the J end lost 0 bases, and 14 bases lay between the germline ends. CDR1 is MDHEN and CDR2 is SYDVKM in the germline V gene. The CDR3 length is 17 residues. The full variable domain, rest sourced from reference TRBV28 and TRBJ2-1, is DVKVTQSSRYLVKRTGEKVFLECVQDMDHENMFWYRQDPGLGLRLIYFSYDVKMKEKGDIPEGYSVSREKKERFSLILESASTNQTSMYLCASSLNPRESSYNEQFFGPGTRLTVL.

CDR3 coding DNA: TGCAGTGCTACGACAGGGTATGGCTACACCTTC. Translating gives CSATTGYGYTF. This rearrangement joins TRBV20-1 to TRBJ1-2; 7 nucleotides align to TRBD1. Unmatched junction bases numbered 1, after V lost 4 bases and J lost 5 bases. The germline V gene has CDR1 DFQATT and CDR2 SNEGSKA (reference sequence). There are 11 residues in the CDR3.

The V call is TRBV5-4, the J call TRBJ2-1; 10 bases map to TRBD1. The CDR3 totals 15 residues. Germline V CDR1 and CDR2: SGHNT, YYREEE (reference sequence). Losses at the gene ends were 0 bases for V and 10 bases for J; bases not matched to a gene: 7. The CDR3 region has the DNA TGTGCCAGCAGCTTGGCCGGGACAGGGGTACGGGAGCAGTTCTTC. Its protein product is CASSLAGTGVREQFF.

The CDR3 spells CASSQVGGEPQHF. CDR3 nucleotides: TGCGCCAGCAGCCAAGTAGGAGGGGAGCCCCAGCATTTT. This chain links TRBV4-1 with TRBJ1-5; tentative D call: TRBD1 (5 bases). The germline V gene encodes CDR1 MGHRA and CDR2 YSYEKL. The ends were cut back, 1 base at V and 8 bases at J, with 9 bases in the middle. CDR3 size: 13 residues.

The chain combines TRBV11-2 with TRBJ2-7; tentative D call: TRBD1 (5 bases). Germline-derived CDR1 and CDR2 are SGHAT and FQNNGV. With 2 bases removed from V and 3 bases from J, the gap between germline ends came to 8 bases. CDR3 size: 13 residues. The CDR3 protein is CASSLSRGYEQYF. The CDR3 region has the DNA TGTGCCAGCAGCTTATCAAGGGGCTACGAGCAGTACTTC.

V usage is TRBV30 and J usage is TRBJ2-7, with 11 positions matching TRBD1. J gave up 3 bases and V 8 bases, and 3 bases lay outside the gene matches. The CDR3 has 12 amino acids. Germline V gene data show CDR1 as GTSNPN and CDR2 as SVGIG (reference sequence). CDR3 sequence reads: CARGTGGYEQYF. The CDR3 DNA follows: TGTGCCCGGGGGACAGGGGGCTACGAGCAGTACTTC.

V is TRBV5-1 and J is TRBJ2-3; TRBD2 matches at 7 bases. Germline V gives CDR1 SGHRS, CDR2 YFSETQ. There are 15 residues in the CDR3. After removal of 0 bases from V and 6 bases from J, the junction contained 7 bases not matched to a gene. The CDR3 nucleotides are TGCGCCAGCAGCTTGGGAAGGGGAGGGTCGGATACGCAGTATTTT. Its translation: CASSLGRGGSDTQYF.

V gene TRBV7-8 combines with J gene TRBJ2-7, with 12 bases that match TRBD1. J was trimmed by 5 bases and V by 5 bases; bases with no gene match: 7. In germline, CDR1 is SGHVS, CDR2 FQNEAQ. The CDR3 contains 15 residues. The CDR3 DNA sequence: TGTGCCAGCAGCCCCAGGGGACAGGGGGCAAACGAGCAGTACTTC. Protein: CASSPRGQGANEQYF.

This sequence joins TRBV25-1 and TRBJ2-7; possibly TRBD2 for D (6 bases). V shed 1 base and J shed 0 bases, with 13 bases lying between them. Germline CDR1 MGHDK, CDR2 SYGVNS. The CDR3 is made up of 16 amino acids. CDR3 coding DNA: TGTGCCAGCAGTGAATCAGGGACTTGGAGCTCCTACGAGCAGTACTTC. Residues: CASSESGTWSSYEQYF.

The CDR3 sequence is CASSAFTRGDTEAFF. The CDR3 region has the DNA TGTGCCAGCAGTGCATTTACAAGGGGCGACACTGAAGCTTTCTTT. This chain uses TRBV6-1 with TRBJ1-1; TRBD1 might be the D (5 bases). V lost 4 bases, J lost 3 bases, and 15 bases lay in between. CDR1 MNHNS and CDR2 SASEGT come from the germline V gene. CDR3 size: 15 residues.

This chain connects TRBV30 to TRBJ1-2; TRBD1 is a possible D gene (5 bases). The length of the CDR3 is 13 residues. V lost 2 bases and J 5 bases, leaving 12 bases between the germline ends. The germline V gene has CDR1 GTSNPN and CDR2 SVGIG (reference sequence). CDR3 DNA: TGTGCCTGGAGTCTACAGGACCATTATGGCTACACCTTC. It encodes CAWSLQDHYGYTF. The complete variable domain, with remaining parts taken from reference TRBV30 and TRBJ1-2, reads SQTIHQWPATLVQPVGSPLSLECTVEGTSNPNLYWYRQAAGRGLQLLFYSVGIGQISSEVPQNLSASRPQDRQFILSSKKLLLSDSGFYLCAWSLQDHYGYTFGSGTRLTVV.

This chain uses TRBV30 with TRBJ1-5; D gene uncertain. Deletions cut 2 bases from V and 2 bases from J, with 13 bases between. The CDR3 is 15 residues long. The germline V gene has CDR1 GTSNPN and CDR2 SVGIG (reference sequence). The CDR3: CAWSNRGSGNQPQHF. The CDR3 DNA is TGTGCCTGGAGTAACCGGGGATCGGGCAATCAGCCCCAGCATTTT.

The chain is built from TRBV5-4 and TRBJ2-2; 11 bases align to TRBD1. The germline CDR1 and CDR2 sequences are SGHNT and YYREEE (reference sequence). J lost 3 bases, V lost 4 bases, and 8 bases had no gene match. The CDR3 spans 17 residues. CDR3 DNA sequence: TGTGCCAGCAGCAATCCGGGACAGGGGGTATACACCGGGGAGCTGTTTTTT. Amino acid sequence: CASSNPGQGVYTGELFF.

This rearrangement joins TRBV6-1 to TRBJ1-4; D is uncertain. CDR1 is MNHNS, CDR2 SASEGT, per germline. The CDR3 has 15 amino acids. The ends were cut back, 7 bases at V and 0 bases at J, with 12 bases in the middle. In DNA form, the CDR3 reads TGTGCCAGCACCGGAGGACCGGCAACTAATGAAAAACTGTTTTTT. Its translation is CASTGGPATNEKLFF.

The chain joins TRBV6-4 to TRBJ2-2, with 7 bases lining up with TRBD1. The CDR3 covers 15 residues. Germline assignment: CDR1 MRHNA and CDR2 SNTAGT. The ends lost 3 bases at V and 0 bases at J; junction bases unmatched: 1. The CDR3 region has the DNA TGTGCCAGCAGTGAGGGACAGACGAACACCGGGGAGCTGTTTTTT. This sequence encodes CASSEGQTNTGELFF.

This chain joins TRBV7-2 and TRBJ2-7; 7 nucleotides agree with TRBD1. V lost 3 bases and J lost 3; bases outside the gene matches: 11. CDR3 length: 16 amino acids. The germline gives CDR1 SGHTA, CDR2 FQGNSA. CDR3 sequence: CASSLSSKGALYEQYF. The CDR3 nucleotides read TGTGCCAGCAGCTTGTCCAGTAAGGGGGCTCTCTACGAGCAGTACTTC.

The genes are TRBV7-9 and TRBJ1-1; no firm D call. V lost 1 base to trimming and J lost 1 base, with 4 bases between them. CDR1 and CDR2 (germline): SEHNR, FQNEAQ (reference sequence). CDR3 size: 13 residues. The CDR3 loop reads CASSLERNTEAFF. The CDR3 nucleotides are TGTGCCAGCAGCTTAGAGAGGAACACTGAAGCTTTCTTT.

This rearrangement joins TRBV9 to TRBJ1-4; the D gene is possibly TRBD1 (6 bases). This CDR3 is 15 amino acids long. Per germline, CDR1 SGDLS and CDR2 YYNGEE. Trimming removed 3 bases from V and 7 bases from J, with 16 bases in between. CDR3 residues: CASSAAGGPAEKLFF. CDR3 DNA sequence: TGTGCCAGCAGCGCAGCGGGGGGGCCCGCTGAAAAACTGTTTTTT.

The J gene is TRBJ2-1, the V gene TRBV30; TRBD2 is a possible D gene (5 bases). The CDR3 runs to 15 residues. Germline lookup yields CDR1 GTSNPN and CDR2 SVGIG (reference sequence). Trimming left V 0 bases short and J 6 bases short, with 15 bases between. The CDR3 loop reads CAWSVMRVSTNEQFF. The CDR3 coding sequence is TGTGCCTGGAGTGTAATGCGGGTCTCAACCAATGAGCAGTTCTTC.

This rearrangement joins TRBV7-9 to TRBJ1-6; TRBD1 might be the D (5 bases). Germline CDR1 and CDR2: SEHNR and FQNEAQ (reference sequence). V was pared by 3 bases and J by 6 bases, with 9 bases between. The length of the CDR3 is 14 residues. The CDR3 reads CASSLPGINSPLHF. CDR3 sequence (DNA): TGTGCCAGCAGCTTGCCAGGGATTAATTCACCCCTCCACTTT.

Details on this clone: A junction boundary mismatches the germline segment, possibly from a read error. This sequence joins TRBV5-4 and TRBJ1-2; possibly TRBD1 for D (5 bases). CDR1 SGHNT and CDR2 YYREEE come from the germline V gene (reference sequence). CDR3 length: 14 residues. The CDR3 region has the DNA TGTGCCAGCAGTTTGGGGCAGTCTTTGAATGGCTACACCTTC. Protein product: CASSLGQSLNGYTF.

The chain couples TRBV28 to TRBJ2-7; D might be TRBD1 (6 bases). The CDR3 is 15 amino acids. Germline V gene data show CDR1 as MDHEN and CDR2 as SYDVKM. The ends were cut back, 5 bases at V and 6 bases at J, with 20 bases in the middle. The CDR3 DNA follows: TGTGCCAGCAGTATCCGACCGATACAGGGTCCCGAGCAGTACTTC. It encodes CASSIRPIQGPEQYF.

V usage is TRBV27 and J usage is TRBJ2-1, with 10 bases identical to TRBD2. Germline CDR1 reads MNHEY; CDR2 reads SMNVEV (reference sequence). This CDR3 has 15 residues. V lost 2 bases, J lost 7 bases, and 5 bases stayed unmatched. CDR3 in DNA: TGTGCCAGCAGTTTAATCAGCGGGAGGGGGAATGAGCAGTTCTTC. Protein product: CASSLISGRGNEQFF.